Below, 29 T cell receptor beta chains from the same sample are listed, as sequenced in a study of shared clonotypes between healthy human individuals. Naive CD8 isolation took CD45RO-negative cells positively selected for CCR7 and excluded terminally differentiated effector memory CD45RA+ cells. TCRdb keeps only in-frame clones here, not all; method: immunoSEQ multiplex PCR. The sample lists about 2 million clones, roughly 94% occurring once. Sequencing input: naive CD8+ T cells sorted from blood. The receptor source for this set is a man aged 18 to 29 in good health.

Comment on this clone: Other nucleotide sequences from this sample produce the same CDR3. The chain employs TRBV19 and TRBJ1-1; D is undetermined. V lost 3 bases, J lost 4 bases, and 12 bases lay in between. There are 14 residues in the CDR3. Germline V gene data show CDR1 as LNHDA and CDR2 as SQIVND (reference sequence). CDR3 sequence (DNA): TGTGCCAGTAGTATGGGAGAGGGCAGCACTGAAGCTTTCTTT. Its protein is CASSMGEGSTEAFF. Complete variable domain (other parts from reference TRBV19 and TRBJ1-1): DGGITQSPKYLFRKEGQNVTLSCEQNLNHDAMYWYRQDPGQGLRLIYYSQIVNDFQKGDIAEGYSVSREKKESFPLTVTSAQKNPTAFYLCASSMGEGSTEAFFGQGTRLTVV.

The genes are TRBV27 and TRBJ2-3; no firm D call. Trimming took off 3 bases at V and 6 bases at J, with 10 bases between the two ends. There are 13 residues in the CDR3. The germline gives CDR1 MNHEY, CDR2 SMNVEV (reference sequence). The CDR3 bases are TGTGCCAGCAGTTTCCGAAGCTCGGATACGCAGTATTTT. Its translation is CASSFRSSDTQYF.

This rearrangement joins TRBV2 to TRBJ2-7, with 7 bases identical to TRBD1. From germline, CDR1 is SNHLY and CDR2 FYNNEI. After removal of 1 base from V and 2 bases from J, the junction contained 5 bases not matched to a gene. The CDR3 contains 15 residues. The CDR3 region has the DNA TGTGCCAGCAGTGAAGGCCGGGACAGTACCTACGAGCAGTACTTC. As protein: CASSEGRDSTYEQYF. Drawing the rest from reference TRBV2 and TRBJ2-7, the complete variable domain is EPEVTQTPSHQVTQMGQEVILRCVPISNHLYFYWYRQILGQKVEFLVSFYNNEISEKSEIFDDQFSVERPDGSNFTLKIRSTKLEDSAMYFCASSEGRDSTYEQYFGPGTRLTVT.

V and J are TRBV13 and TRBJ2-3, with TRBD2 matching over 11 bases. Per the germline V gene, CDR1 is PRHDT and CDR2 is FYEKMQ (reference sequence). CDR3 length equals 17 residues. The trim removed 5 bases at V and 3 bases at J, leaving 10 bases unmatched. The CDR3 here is CASSGALGLAETDTQYF. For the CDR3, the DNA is TGTGCCAGCAGCGGGGCCCTGGGACTAGCGGAAACAGATACGCAGTATTTT.

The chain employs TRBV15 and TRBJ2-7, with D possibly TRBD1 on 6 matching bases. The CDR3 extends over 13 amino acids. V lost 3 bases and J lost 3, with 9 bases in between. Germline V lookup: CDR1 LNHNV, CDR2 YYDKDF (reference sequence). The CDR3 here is CATSSRGNYEQYF. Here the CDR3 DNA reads TGTGCCACCAGCAGCAGGGGAAACTACGAGCAGTACTTC.

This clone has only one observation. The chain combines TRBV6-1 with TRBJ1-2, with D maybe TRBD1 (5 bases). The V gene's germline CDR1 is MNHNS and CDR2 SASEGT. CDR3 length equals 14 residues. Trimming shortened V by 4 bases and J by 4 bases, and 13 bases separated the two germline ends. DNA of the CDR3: TGTGCCAGCAGTGCGGGGCTAGGGATCTATGGCTACACCTTC. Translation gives CASSAGLGIYGYTF.

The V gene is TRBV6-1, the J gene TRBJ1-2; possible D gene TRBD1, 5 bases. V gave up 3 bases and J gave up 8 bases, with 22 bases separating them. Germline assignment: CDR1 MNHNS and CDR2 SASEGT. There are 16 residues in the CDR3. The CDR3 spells CASSEDIGTPGRGYTF. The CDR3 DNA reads TGTGCCAGCAGTGAGGACATAGGAACCCCAGGAAGGGGCTACACCTTC.

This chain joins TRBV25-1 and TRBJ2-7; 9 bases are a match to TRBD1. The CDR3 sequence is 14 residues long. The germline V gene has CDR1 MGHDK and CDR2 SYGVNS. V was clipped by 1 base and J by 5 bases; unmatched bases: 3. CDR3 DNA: TGTGCCAGCAGTGAATGGGACAGGGAAAACGAGCAGTACTTC. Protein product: CASSEWDRENEQYF.

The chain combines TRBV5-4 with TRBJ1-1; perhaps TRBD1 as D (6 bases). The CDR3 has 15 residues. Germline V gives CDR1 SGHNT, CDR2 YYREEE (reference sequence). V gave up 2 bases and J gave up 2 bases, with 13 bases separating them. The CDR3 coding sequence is TGTGCCAGCAGCTTAGAACGGACAGTTAACACTGAAGCTTTCTTT. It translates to CASSLERTVNTEAFF.

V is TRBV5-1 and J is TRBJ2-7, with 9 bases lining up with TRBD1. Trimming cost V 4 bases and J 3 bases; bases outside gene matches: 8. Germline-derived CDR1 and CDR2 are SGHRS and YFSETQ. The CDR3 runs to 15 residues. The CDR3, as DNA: TGCGCCAGCAGCCCATTTAGGGACAGGGTCTACGAGCAGTACTTC. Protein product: CASSPFRDRVYEQYF. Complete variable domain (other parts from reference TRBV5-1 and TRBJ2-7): KAGVTQTPRYLIKTRGQQVTLSCSPISGHRSVSWYQQTPGQGLQFLFEYFSETQRNKGNFPGRFSGRQFSNSRSEMNVSTLELGDSALYLCASSPFRDRVYEQYFGPGTRLTVT.

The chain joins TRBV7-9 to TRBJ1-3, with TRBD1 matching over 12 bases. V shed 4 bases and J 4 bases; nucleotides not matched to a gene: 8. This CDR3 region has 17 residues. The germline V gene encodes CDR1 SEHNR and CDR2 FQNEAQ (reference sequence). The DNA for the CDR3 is TGTGCCAGCAGCTCTGAAGGGACAGGGGGCCTGGGAAACACCATATATTTT. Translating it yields CASSSEGTGGLGNTIYF.

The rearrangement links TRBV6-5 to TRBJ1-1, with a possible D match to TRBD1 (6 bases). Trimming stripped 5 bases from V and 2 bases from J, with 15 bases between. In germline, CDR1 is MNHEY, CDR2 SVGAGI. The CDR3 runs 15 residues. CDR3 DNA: TGTGCCAGCAGTGCCGGGACACCTTTAAACACTGAAGCTTTCTTT. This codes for CASSAGTPLNTEAFF.

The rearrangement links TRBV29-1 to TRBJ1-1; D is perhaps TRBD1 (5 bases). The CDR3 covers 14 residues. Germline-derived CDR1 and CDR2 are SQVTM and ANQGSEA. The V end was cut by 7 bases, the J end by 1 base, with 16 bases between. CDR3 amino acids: CSAASGRGNTEAFF. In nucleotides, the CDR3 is TGCAGCGCCGCCTCGGGACGCGGGAACACTGAAGCTTTCTTT.

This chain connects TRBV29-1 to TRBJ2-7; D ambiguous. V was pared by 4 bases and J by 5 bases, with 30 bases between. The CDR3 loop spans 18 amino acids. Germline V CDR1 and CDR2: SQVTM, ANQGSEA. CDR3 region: CSVGPGRKFLNLAHEQYF. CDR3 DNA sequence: TGCAGCGTTGGGCCCGGCAGGAAATTCTTAAACCTGGCCCACGAGCAGTACTTC.

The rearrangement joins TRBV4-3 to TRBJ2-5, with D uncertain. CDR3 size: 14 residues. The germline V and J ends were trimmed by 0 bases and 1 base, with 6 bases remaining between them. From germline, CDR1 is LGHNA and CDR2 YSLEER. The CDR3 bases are TGCGCCAGCAGCCAAGAGCGGTTCCAAGAGACCCAGTACTTC. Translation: CASSQERFQETQYF.

As DNA, the CDR3 is TGTGCCAGCAGTGGCCTTCCTGAGCAGTTCTTC. Translation: CASSGLPEQFF. This chain joins TRBV2 and TRBJ2-1; D is uncertain. This CDR3 contains 11 residues. Germline CDR1 is SNHLY and CDR2 is FYNNEI. V dropped 4 bases and J dropped 9 bases, with 7 bases sitting between them. Full variable domain (missing parts from reference TRBV2 and TRBJ2-1): EPEVTQTPSHQVTQMGQEVILRCVPISNHLYFYWYRQILGQKVEFLVSFYNNEISEKSEIFDDQFSVERPDGSNFTLKIRSTKLEDSAMYFCASSGLPEQFFGPGTRLTVL.

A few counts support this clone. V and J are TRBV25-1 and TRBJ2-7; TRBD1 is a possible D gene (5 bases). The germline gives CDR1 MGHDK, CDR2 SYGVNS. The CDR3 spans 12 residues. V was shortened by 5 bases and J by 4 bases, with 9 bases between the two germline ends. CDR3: CASSPQGYEQYF. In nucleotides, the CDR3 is TGTGCCAGCAGTCCTCAGGGTTACGAGCAGTACTTC.

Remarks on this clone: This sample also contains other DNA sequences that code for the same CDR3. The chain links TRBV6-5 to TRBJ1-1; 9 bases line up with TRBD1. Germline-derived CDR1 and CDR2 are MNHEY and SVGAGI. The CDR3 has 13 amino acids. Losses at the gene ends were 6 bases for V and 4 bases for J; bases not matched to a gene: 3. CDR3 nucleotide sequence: TGTGCCAGCAGAGCGACAGGGGGCACTGAAGCTTTCTTT. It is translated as CASRATGGTEAFF.

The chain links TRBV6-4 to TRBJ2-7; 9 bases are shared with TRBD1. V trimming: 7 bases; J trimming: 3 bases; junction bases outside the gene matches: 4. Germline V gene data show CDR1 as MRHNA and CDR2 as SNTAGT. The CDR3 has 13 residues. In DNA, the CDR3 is TGTGCCAGCAAGGGACAGGGAGTCTACGAGCAGTACTTC. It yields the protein CASKGQGVYEQYF.

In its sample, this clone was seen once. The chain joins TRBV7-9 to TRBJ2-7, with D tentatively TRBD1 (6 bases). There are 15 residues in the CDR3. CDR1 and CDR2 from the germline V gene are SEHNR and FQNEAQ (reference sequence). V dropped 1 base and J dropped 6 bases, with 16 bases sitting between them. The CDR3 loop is CASSLVLAGASEQYF. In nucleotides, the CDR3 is TGTGCCAGCAGCTTAGTGCTAGCAGGGGCAAGCGAGCAGTACTTC.

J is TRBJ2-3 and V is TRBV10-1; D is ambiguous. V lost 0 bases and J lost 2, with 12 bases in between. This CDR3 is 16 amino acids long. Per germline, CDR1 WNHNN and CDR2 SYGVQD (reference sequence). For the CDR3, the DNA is TGCGCCAGCAGTGAGTCGACGTTGGGGTCCACAGATACGCAGTATTTT. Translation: CASSESTLGSTDTQYF.

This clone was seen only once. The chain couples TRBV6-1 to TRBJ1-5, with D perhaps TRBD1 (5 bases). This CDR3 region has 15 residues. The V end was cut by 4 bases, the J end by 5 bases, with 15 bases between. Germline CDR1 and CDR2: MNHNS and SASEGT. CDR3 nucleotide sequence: TGTGCCAGCAGTGGTTGGGGGTTGGAACATCAGCCCCAGCATTTT. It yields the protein CASSGWGLEHQPQHF.

CDR3 in DNA: TGTGCCAGCAGCCGTAGGGGCGGATCCTACAATGAGCAGTTCTTC. The encoded protein is CASSRRGGSYNEQFF. This chain links TRBV7-9 with TRBJ2-1; maybe TRBD1 (5 bases). The CDR3 has 15 amino acids. CDR1 is SEHNR and CDR2 is FQNEAQ in the germline V gene (reference sequence). V was cut by 5 bases and J by 1 base, with 12 bases left in between.

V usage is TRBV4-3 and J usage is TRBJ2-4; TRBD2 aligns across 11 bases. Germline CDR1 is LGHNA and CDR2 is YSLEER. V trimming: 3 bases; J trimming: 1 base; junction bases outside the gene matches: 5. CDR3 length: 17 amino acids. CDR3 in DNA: TGCGCCAGCAGCCATACGGGACTAGCGGACGCCAAAAACATTCAGTACTTC. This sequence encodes CASSHTGLADAKNIQYF.

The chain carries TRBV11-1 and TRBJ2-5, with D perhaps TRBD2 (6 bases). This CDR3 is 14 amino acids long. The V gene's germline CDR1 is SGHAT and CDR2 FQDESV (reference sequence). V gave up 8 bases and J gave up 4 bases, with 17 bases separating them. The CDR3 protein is CASSDPGRGETQYF. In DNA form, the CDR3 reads TGTGCCAGCTCCGACCCAGGGCGGGGAGAGACCCAGTACTTC.

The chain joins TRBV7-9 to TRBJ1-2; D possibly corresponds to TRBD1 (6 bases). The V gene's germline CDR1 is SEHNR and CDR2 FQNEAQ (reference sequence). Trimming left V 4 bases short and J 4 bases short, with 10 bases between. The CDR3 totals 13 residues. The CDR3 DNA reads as TGTGCCAGCAGCTCCGACAGGCGCTATGGCTACACCTTC. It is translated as CASSSDRRYGYTF.

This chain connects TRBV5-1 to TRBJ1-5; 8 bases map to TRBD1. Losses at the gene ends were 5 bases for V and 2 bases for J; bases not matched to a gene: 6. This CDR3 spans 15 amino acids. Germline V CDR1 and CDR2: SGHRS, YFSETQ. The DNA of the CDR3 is TGCGCCAGCAGTGACGGACAGGGAGGCAATCAGCCCCAGCATTTT. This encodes CASSDGQGGNQPQHF.

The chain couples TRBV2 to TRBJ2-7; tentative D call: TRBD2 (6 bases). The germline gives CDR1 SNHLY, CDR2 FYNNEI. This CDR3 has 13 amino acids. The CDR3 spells CVTYRGEGDEQYF. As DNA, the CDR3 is TGTGTCACATACCGCGGGGAAGGAGACGAGCAGTACTTC.

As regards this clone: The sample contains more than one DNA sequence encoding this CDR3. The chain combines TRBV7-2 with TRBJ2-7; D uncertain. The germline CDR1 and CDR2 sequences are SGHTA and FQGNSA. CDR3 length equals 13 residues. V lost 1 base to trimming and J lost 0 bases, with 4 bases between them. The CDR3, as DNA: TGTGCCAGCAGCTTAGGGTACTCCTACGAGCAGTACTTC. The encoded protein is CASSLGYSYEQYF.